These T cell receptor beta chains were read from a single sample in a study of blood T cells in healthy people across ages. TCRdb recomputed calls from the 5' RACE reads with MiXCR, one row per CDR3 protein. The table lists about 830,000 distinct CDR3 sequences, around 68% of them singletons. The specimen sequenced was blood. Receptors originate from a man younger than 40 in good health. The CDR3 runs from the conserved cysteine through the conserved F or W. The order of the fields is D gene, clone size, J gene, V gene, CDR3 protein, CDR3 DNA. The D gene is left open where the match is weak. A row's size may be missing; if present it is once, few, many or a size class.

d_gene: NA
abundance: NA
j_gene: TRBJ2-5
v_gene: TRBV7-9
CDR3aa: CASSPRLVDIQETQYF
CDR3nt: TGTGCCAGCAGCCCCCGCCTCGTGGACATACAAGAGACCCAGTACTTC

d_gene: TRBD1
abundance: few
j_gene: TRBJ2-1
v_gene: TRBV4-3
CDR3aa: CASSRGQGGNEQFF
CDR3nt: TGCGCCAGCAGCCGGGGACAGGGAGGGAATGAGCAGTTCTTC

d_gene: NA
abundance: NA
j_gene: TRBJ1-6
v_gene: TRBV12-3/TRBV12-4
CDR3aa: CASSLMGENSPLHF
CDR3nt: TGTGCCAGCAGTTTAATGGGGGAGAATTCACCCCTCCACTTT

d_gene: NA
abundance: once
j_gene: TRBJ2-3
v_gene: TRBV28
CDR3aa: CACSLDTQYF
CDR3nt: TGTGCCTGCAGCCTAGATACGCAGTATTTT

d_gene: NA
abundance: NA
j_gene: TRBJ2-7
v_gene: TRBV12-3/TRBV12-4
CDR3aa: CASSMSMRTRGQDEQYF
CDR3nt: TGTGCCAGCAGCATGTCCATGCGGACGCGGGGGCAGGACGAGCAGTACTTC

d_gene: TRBD2
abundance: NA
j_gene: TRBJ2-1
v_gene: TRBV6-4
CDR3aa: CASSDSGGGAGNEQFF
CDR3nt: TGTGCCAGCAGTGACTCCGGCGGGGGGGCCGGGAATGAGCAGTTCTTC

d_gene: TRBD1
abundance: NA
j_gene: TRBJ2-3
v_gene: TRBV6-6
CDR3aa: CASYMGQGIGTQYF
CDR3nt: TGTGCCAGTTACATGGGACAGGGGATAGGTACGCAGTATTTT

d_gene: NA
abundance: few
j_gene: TRBJ2-1
v_gene: TRBV20-1
CDR3aa: CSTGAANYNEQFF
CDR3nt: TGCAGCACGGGAGCGGCGAACTACAATGAGCAGTTCTTC

d_gene: NA
abundance: NA
j_gene: TRBJ2-7
v_gene: TRBV9
CDR3aa: CASSGISGGEQYF
CDR3nt: TGTGCCAGCAGCGGAATATCCGGTGGGGAGCAGTACTTC

d_gene: NA
abundance: once
j_gene: TRBJ1-6
v_gene: TRBV18
CDR3aa: CASSAGGGDSPLHF
CDR3nt: TGTGCCAGCTCCGCCGGGGGAGGAGATTCACCCCTCCACTTT

d_gene: TRBD2
abundance: few
j_gene: TRBJ2-3
v_gene: TRBV6-2/TRBV6-3
CDR3aa: CATQKGLADTDTQYF
CDR3nt: TGTGCCACTCAGAAGGGACTAGCGGACACAGATACGCAGTATTTT

d_gene: TRBD2
abundance: NA
j_gene: TRBJ2-1
v_gene: TRBV20-1
CDR3aa: CSASFLAGGLSYNEQFF
CDR3nt: TGCAGTGCTAGTTTTCTAGCGGGAGGCCTCTCCTACAATGAGCAGTTCTTC

d_gene: TRBD1
abundance: NA
j_gene: TRBJ1-6
v_gene: TRBV5-1
CDR3aa: CASSLLSRTGQNSPLHF
CDR3nt: TGCGCCAGCAGCTTACTATCCAGGACAGGGCAAAATTCACCCCTCCACTTT

d_gene: NA
abundance: NA
j_gene: TRBJ2-5
v_gene: TRBV7-2
CDR3aa: CASRRRGTQQETQYF
CDR3nt: TGTGCCAGCAGACGCAGAGGGACTCAACAAGAGACCCAGTACTTC

d_gene: TRBD1
abundance: NA
j_gene: TRBJ2-2
v_gene: TRBV4-3
CDR3aa: CASSQRQGWTGELFF
CDR3nt: TGCGCCAGCAGCCAAAGACAGGGCTGGACCGGGGAGCTGTTTTTT

d_gene: NA
abundance: NA
j_gene: TRBJ2-4
v_gene: TRBV6-5
CDR3aa: CASSYYEGMTNIQYF
CDR3nt: TGTGCCAGCAGTTATTATGAGGGGATGACAAACATTCAGTACTTC

d_gene: NA
abundance: NA
j_gene: TRBJ2-5
v_gene: TRBV11-2
CDR3aa: CASSLGLRGEVTQYF
CDR3nt: TGTGCCAGCAGCCTGGGCCTTCGGGGCGAGGTGACCCAGTACTTC

d_gene: NA
abundance: NA
j_gene: TRBJ2-3
v_gene: TRBV30
CDR3aa: CAWSEGRDTQYF
CDR3nt: TGTGCCTGGAGCGAGGGGCGGGATACGCAGTATTTT

d_gene: TRBD2
abundance: NA
j_gene: TRBJ2-3
v_gene: TRBV2
CDR3aa: CASSESSGAGADTQYF
CDR3nt: TGTGCCAGCAGTGAGTCTAGCGGGGCCGGCGCAGATACGCAGTATTTT

d_gene: TRBD1
abundance: NA
j_gene: TRBJ1-2
v_gene: TRBV7-9
CDR3aa: CASSQTQGKNYGYTF
CDR3nt: TGTGCCAGCAGCCAGACACAGGGGAAGAACTATGGCTACACCTTC

d_gene: TRBD2
abundance: once
j_gene: TRBJ2-1
v_gene: TRBV2
CDR3aa: CASIRLAVNEQFF
CDR3nt: TGTGCCAGCATCCGACTAGCGGTCAATGAGCAGTTCTTC